The present T cell receptor beta chain was sequenced within a study of preoperative IRX-2 immunotherapy in early breast cancer. Treatment denoted: preoperative locoregional IRX-2 cytokine immunotherapy. Patients received preoperative, locoregional IRX-2 cytokine immunotherapy in a phase Ib study. This table comes from immunoSEQ multiplex PCR, and its TCRdb copy is limited to in-frame clones, with some not included. The table includes roughly 25,000 clones, 78% detected once. The CDR3 has 13 amino acids. Between the trimmed V and J ends, which lost 4 bases and 1 base, there was a span of 7 bases. This specimen consisted of lymph node tissue, obtained before IRX-2 immunotherapy. V usage is TRBV7-1 and J usage is TRBJ1-1; D is ambiguous. TRBV7-1 is identified as an open reading frame with a role that is uncertain. This receptor was taken from a human donor with breast cancer. The chain's CDR3 is CASSLITNTEAFF. CDR3 nucleotide sequence: TGTGCCAGCAGCTTAATTACGAACACTGAAGCTTTCTTT.